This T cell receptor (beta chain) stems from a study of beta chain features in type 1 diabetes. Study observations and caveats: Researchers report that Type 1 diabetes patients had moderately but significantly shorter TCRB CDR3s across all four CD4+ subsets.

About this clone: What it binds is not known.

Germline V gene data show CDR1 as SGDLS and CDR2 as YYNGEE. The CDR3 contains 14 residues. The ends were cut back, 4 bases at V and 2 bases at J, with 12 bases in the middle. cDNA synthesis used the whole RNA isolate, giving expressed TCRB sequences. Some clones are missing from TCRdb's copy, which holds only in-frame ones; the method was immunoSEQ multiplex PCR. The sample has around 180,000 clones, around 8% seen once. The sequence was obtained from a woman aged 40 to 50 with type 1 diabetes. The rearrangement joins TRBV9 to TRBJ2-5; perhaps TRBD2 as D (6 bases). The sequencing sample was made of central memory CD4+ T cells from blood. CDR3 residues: CASSRGLEQETQYF. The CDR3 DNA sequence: TGTGCCAGCAGCAGGGGACTGGAGCAAGAGACCCAGTACTTC.